These 24 T cell receptor beta chains share one sample of origin, sequenced in a study of PD-1 blockade in classical Hodgkin lymphoma. Following autologous stem cell transplantation, relapse occurred in every patient, and exposure to brentuximab vedotin varied. The repertoire was sequenced with immunoSEQ multiplex PCR; TCRdb's copy has only in-frame clones and lacks some. The repertoire includes approximately 20,000 clones, over 60% of them detected once, and approximately 17% sits in the top ten. The material sequenced was peripheral blood mononuclear cells (PBMCs), taken before the second cycle of nivolumab. The receptors were sampled from a human donor with classical Hodgkin lymphoma.

This clone was detected only a few times. The chain employs TRBV6-5 and TRBJ2-1; perhaps TRBD1 as D (5 bases). V dropped 2 bases and J dropped 5 bases, with 13 bases sitting between them. Germline assignment: CDR1 MNHEY and CDR2 SVGAGI. The CDR3 extends over 15 amino acids. The CDR3 DNA reads as TGTGCCAGCAGTTACACCTACAGGTTGCACAATGAGCAGTTCTTC. Its translation: CASSYTYRLHNEQFF.

The chain employs TRBV9 and TRBJ2-1; D unresolved. V was shortened by 2 bases and J by 0 bases, with 9 bases between the two germline ends. CDR3 size: 15 residues. CDR1 and CDR2 (germline): SGDLS, YYNGEE. The CDR3 sequence: CASSVVGSSYNEQFF. In DNA form, the CDR3 reads TGTGCCAGCAGCGTTGTGGGGTCCTCCTACAATGAGCAGTTCTTC.

This clone was counted a single time. This rearrangement joins TRBV6-6 to TRBJ2-3; 8 bases agree with TRBD1. The V segment lost 5 bases and the J segment 1 base; nucleotides outside the gene matches: 5. The CDR3 runs 15 residues. Germline V gene sequence: CDR1 MNHNY, CDR2 SVGAGI (reference sequence). The CDR3 DNA is TGTGCCAGCAGTCCGACAGGGGCAGGCACAGATACGCAGTATTTT. This translates into CASSPTGAGTDTQYF.

This chain links TRBV11-2 with TRBJ2-1; TRBD2 agrees at 13 bases. V lost 5 bases, J lost 4 bases, and 5 bases stayed unmatched. The germline V gene encodes CDR1 SGHAT and CDR2 FQNNGV. The CDR3 runs 16 residues. DNA of the CDR3: TGTGCCAGCAGCCTCAAACTAGCGGGAGGGTACAATGAGCAGTTCTTC. It translates to CASSLKLAGGYNEQFF.

V is TRBV19 and J is TRBJ2-5, with 9 positions matching TRBD2. Germline V lookup: CDR1 LNHDA, CDR2 SQIVND (reference sequence). J lost 5 bases, V lost 4 bases, and 8 bases had no gene match. This CDR3 is 15 amino acids long. The CDR3 here is CASSRRAGGGETQYF. CDR3 nucleotide sequence: TGTGCCAGTAGTAGGAGAGCGGGAGGAGGGGAGACCCAGTACTTC.

CDR3 amino acids: CASSLAGVTDTQYF. The CDR3 DNA reads as TGTGCCAGCAGTCTAGCGGGGGTCACAGATACGCAGTATTTT. The chain uses TRBV6-1 and TRBJ2-3, with 10 nucleotides matching TRBD2. The CDR3 runs to 14 residues. CDR1 and CDR2 (germline): MNHNS, SASEGT. V shed 5 bases, J shed 2 bases, and the junction held 1 base outside the gene matches.

This rearrangement joins TRBV10-3 to TRBJ1-4, with D uncertain. The CDR3 extends over 12 amino acids. Looked up from germline, CDR1 is ENHRY and CDR2 is SYGVKD. Trimming shortened V by 0 bases and J by 6 bases, and 2 bases separated the two germline ends. For the CDR3, the DNA is TGTGCCATCAGTGAGTCGGATGAAAAACTGTTTTTT. This encodes CAISESDEKLFF.

V is TRBV25-1 and J is TRBJ1-1; no definite D call. This CDR3 has 15 amino acids. Germline CDR1 and CDR2: MGHDK and SYGVNS. V lost 1 base, J lost 1 base, and 10 bases lay in between. Here the CDR3 DNA reads TGTGCCAGCAGTGAATCACGCGGCGGGAACACTGAAGCTTTCTTT. This encodes CASSESRGGNTEAFF.

The chain employs TRBV19 and TRBJ2-2; D possibly corresponds to TRBD2 (5 bases). V was clipped by 4 bases and J by 4 bases, with 10 bases between them. The germline V gene has CDR1 LNHDA and CDR2 SQIVND (reference sequence). CDR3 length: 14 residues. In DNA form, the CDR3 reads TGTGCCAGTAGTACGGGAATCGGCACCGGGGAGCTGTTTTTT. It translates to CASSTGIGTGELFF.

This sequence joins TRBV14 and TRBJ2-5; D tentatively reads TRBD1 or TRBD2 (5 bases each). The germline CDR1 and CDR2 sequences are SGHDN and FVKESK. The CDR3 consists of 15 residues. The V end was cut by 4 bases, the J end by 5 bases, with 17 bases between. In nucleotides, the CDR3 is TGTGCCAGCAGCCCCCGGACACCCCGAGGGGAGACCCAGTACTTC. This translates into CASSPRTPRGETQYF.

This chain links TRBV30 with TRBJ2-7, with D uncertain. V lost 2 bases and J 1 base, leaving 9 bases between the germline ends. Per germline, CDR1 GTSNPN and CDR2 SVGIG (reference sequence). The CDR3 spans 13 residues. The CDR3 reads CAWSFDTSYEQYF. The DNA for the CDR3 is TGTGCCTGGAGTTTCGACACGTCCTACGAGCAGTACTTC.

The chain uses TRBV7-9 and TRBJ2-2; 9 bases line up with TRBD1. The CDR3 runs 19 residues. The V gene's germline CDR1 is SEHNR and CDR2 FQNEAQ (reference sequence). V gave up 5 bases and J gave up 2 bases; unmatched junction bases: 15. The CDR3 DNA sequence: TGTGCCAGCAGCCCGAGAGCCGGGACAGGGAATCAAAACACCGGGGAGCTGTTTTTT. Amino acid sequence: CASSPRAGTGNQNTGELFF.

The chain recombines TRBV27 with TRBJ2-1; 8 bases match TRBD2. Germline CDR1 reads MNHEY; CDR2 reads SMNVEV (reference sequence). This CDR3 is built from 16 residues. V dropped 0 bases and J dropped 8; count of bases not matched to a gene: 9. This chain's CDR3 is CASSLSSGRIVDEQFF. DNA for the CDR3: TGTGCCAGCAGTTTATCAAGCGGGAGAATTGTTGATGAGCAGTTCTTC.

In its sample, this clone is medium-sized. The chain joins TRBV6-1 to TRBJ2-7; D possibly corresponds to TRBD1 (5 bases). The V and J ends lost 0 bases and 4 bases respectively, with 13 bases between them. Germline loops: CDR1 MNHNS, CDR2 SASEGT. The CDR3 has 15 amino acids. In nucleotides, the CDR3 is TGTGCCAGCAGTGAAGCCGCGCAGGGTGGGTACGAGCAGTACTTC. Its translation is CASSEAAQGGYEQYF.

CDR3 bases: TGCGCCAGCAGCTTTGACCCGACAGCCCAAGAGACCCAGTACTTC. Amino acid sequence: CASSFDPTAQETQYF. This chain uses TRBV5-1 with TRBJ2-5, with a weak D call TRBD1 (5 bases). This CDR3 contains 15 residues. CDR1 is SGHRS and CDR2 is YFSETQ in the germline V gene. Trimming took off 2 bases at V and 1 base at J, with 12 bases between the two ends. Combining the CDR3 with reference TRBV5-1 and TRBJ2-5 gives the whole variable domain KAGVTQTPRYLIKTRGQQVTLSCSPISGHRSVSWYQQTPGQGLQFLFEYFSETQRNKGNFPGRFSGRQFSNSRSEMNVSTLELGDSALYLCASSFDPTAQETQYFGPGTRLLVL.

This clone showed up just a few times. The chain combines TRBV5-1 with TRBJ1-5; 9 nucleotides align to TRBD1. The V gene end was trimmed by 3 bases and the J gene end by 0 bases; junction bases not matched to a gene: 4. The CDR3 contains 16 residues. Germline V gene lookup returns CDR1 SGHRS and CDR2 YFSETQ. The CDR3 reads CASSWGDRDSNQPQHF. Here the CDR3 DNA reads TGCGCCAGCAGCTGGGGGGACAGGGATAGCAATCAGCCCCAGCATTTT. The whole variable domain, filled in from reference TRBV5-1 and TRBJ1-5, reads KAGVTQTPRYLIKTRGQQVTLSCSPISGHRSVSWYQQTPGQGLQFLFEYFSETQRNKGNFPGRFSGRQFSNSRSEMNVSTLELGDSALYLCASSWGDRDSNQPQHFGDGTRLSIL.

This clone is labeled as large. This chain connects TRBV5-1 to TRBJ1-5; the D gene is possibly TRBD1 (6 bases). The ends were cut back, 3 bases at V and 7 bases at J, with 11 bases in the middle. CDR1 is SGHRS, CDR2 YFSETQ, per germline. The CDR3 runs to 13 residues. The CDR3 sequence is CASSSSGDQPQHF. The CDR3, as DNA: TGCGCCAGCAGCTCATCAGGGGACCAGCCCCAGCATTTT. The full variable domain, with the rest looked up from reference TRBV5-1 and TRBJ1-5, is KAGVTQTPRYLIKTRGQQVTLSCSPISGHRSVSWYQQTPGQGLQFLFEYFSETQRNKGNFPGRFSGRQFSNSRSEMNVSTLELGDSALYLCASSSSGDQPQHFGDGTRLSIL.

This chain links TRBV6-5 with TRBJ2-2, with a weak D call TRBD2 (5 bases). Deletions cut 0 bases from V and 7 bases from J, with 12 bases between. Germline V lookup: CDR1 MNHEY, CDR2 SVGAGI. CDR3 length: 15 amino acids. The CDR3 nucleotides read TGTGCCAGCAGTTACTCGTTTAGCGTCGGCGGGGAGCTGTTTTTT. It translates to CASSYSFSVGGELFF.

This clone has more than one count but fewer than ten. The genes are TRBV19 and TRBJ1-5; D uncertain. The CDR3 is 18 residues long. Germline CDR1 LNHDA, CDR2 SQIVND (reference sequence). The V gene lost 4 bases and the J gene lost 2 bases, with 21 bases spanning the gap. The CDR3 DNA is TGTGCCAGTAGTAGCTCTTTGGTTGAGGGATGGGGCAATCAGCCCCAGCATTTT. This translates into CASSSSLVEGWGNQPQHF.

A note on this clone: Within the sample, other DNA sequences also encode this same CDR3. The chain carries TRBV28 and TRBJ1-5; D remains unclear. Germline V gives CDR1 MDHEN, CDR2 SYDVKM. With 2 bases removed from V and 6 bases from J, the gap between germline ends came to 2 bases. CDR3 length: 11 amino acids. CDR3 sequence reads: CASSLGQPQHF. For the CDR3, the DNA is TGTGCCAGCAGTTTAGGTCAGCCCCAGCATTTT.

The chain uses TRBV18 and TRBJ1-3; D is ambiguous. Germline CDR1 reads KGHSH; CDR2 reads LQKENI. V gave up 3 bases and J gave up 0 bases, with 15 bases separating them. The CDR3 totals 17 residues. The CDR3 here is CASSPLVTATSGNTIYF. The CDR3 region has the DNA TGTGCCAGCTCACCCCTCGTAACAGCCACCTCTGGAAACACCATATATTTT.

V is TRBV6-5 and J is TRBJ2-7; D is unclear. This CDR3 has 13 residues. CDR1 MNHEY and CDR2 SVGAGI come from the germline V gene. V lost 4 bases and J lost 1, with 8 bases in between. This CDR3 reads CASSLTFSYEQYF. CDR3 sequence (DNA): TGTGCCAGCAGTTTGACATTTTCCTACGAGCAGTACTTC.

This chain uses TRBV6-5 with TRBJ2-5; D could derive from TRBD1 or TRBD2 (5 bases each). The J call is doubtful: the DNA matches TRBJ2-7 better. This CDR3 comprises 12 residues. Germline lookup yields CDR1 MNHEY and CDR2 SVGAGI. The CDR3 nucleotides read TGTGCCAGCAGCCAGGGACCTTACGAGCAGTACTTC. This gives the protein CASSQGPYEQYF.

This rearrangement joins TRBV5-1 to TRBJ2-7; 10 bases are shared with TRBD2. CDR3 length: 15 amino acids. Trimming at V came to 0 bases and at J to 6 bases, leaving 6 bases not matched to a gene. Germline CDR1 reads SGHRS; CDR2 reads YFSETQ. CDR3 in amino acids: CASSLGPSGRGEQYF. Written as DNA, the CDR3 is TGCGCCAGCAGCTTGGGCCCTAGCGGGAGAGGCGAGCAGTACTTC.